Listed below are T cell receptor beta chains from one sample, sequenced in a study of cytomegalovirus exposure and HLA in healthy donors. Clones were sequenced by immunoSEQ multiplex PCR, and TCRdb holds only the in-frame ones, with some missing. Of more than 80,000 clones in the sample, roughly two thirds were seen once. Sequenced sample: PBMCs. The receptors shown here come from a human donor in good health. Both conserved end residues are part of each CDR3. Fields, in order: V gene, D gene, clone size, J gene, CDR3 DNA, CDR3 protein. The D gene is left open where the match is weak. Size tells how often a clone was seen (once, few, many) or the class of an expanded clone, and some rows leave it out.

>TRBV7-2|TRBD1|once|TRBJ2-1
TGTGCCAGCAGCCTCCGGGACAGGGAGAATTTGGATGAGCAGTTCTTC
CASSLRDRENLDEQFF
>TRBV5-1|-|-|TRBJ2-7
TGCGCCAGCAGCTTGGATGGGGGCAGCTCCTACGAGCAGTACTTC
CASSLDGGSSYEQYF
>TRBV19|-|-|TRBJ2-5
TGTGCCAGTTGTAGGACAGTACGGGAGACCCAGTACTTC
CASCRTVRETQYF
>TRBV2|TRBD2|-|TRBJ2-2
TGTGCCAGCAGTGAAATGGGGCTAGCGGTTACCGGGGAGCTGTTTTTT
CASSEMGLAVTGELFF
>TRBV5-6|-|-|TRBJ1-2
TGTGCCAGCAGCTTTCCCGGGGAAGGCGTCTACGGCTACACCTTC
CASSFPGEGVYGYTF
>TRBV5-8|-|-|TRBJ2-1
TGTGCCAGCGGATTTGGGGGGGAGCAGTTCTTC
CASGFGGEQFF
>TRBV11-2|TRBD1|-|TRBJ2-3
TGTGCCAGCAGCTTAGAGTGGGACAGGGGGCTTAAGGATACGCAGTATTTT
CASSLEWDRGLKDTQYF
>TRBV7-6|TRBD1|-|TRBJ1-1
TGTGCCAGCAGCTTAGTGGGACAGGGCACTGAAGCTTTCTTT
CASSLVGQGTEAFF
>TRBV9|TRBD2|-|TRBJ2-7
TGTGCCAGCAGCGTAGACGGGGGGGGGCCCAACGAGCAGTACTTC
CASSVDGGGPNEQYF
>TRBV27|TRBD1|few|TRBJ1-5
TGTGCCAGCAGTTTAATTAGTACAGTGGGGACAGAACAGCCCCAGCATTTT
CASSLISTVGTEQPQHF
>TRBV18|-|-|TRBJ1-5
TGTGCCAGCTCAGGAGGGACGGGCTCAAGGGGGCCCCAGCATTTT
CASSGGTGSRGPQHF
>TRBV18|TRBD1|-|TRBJ1-4
TGTGCCAGCTCACGAGGACAGGGTGAAAAACTGTTTTTT
CASSRGQGEKLFF
>TRBV7-3|-|-|TRBJ1-6
TGTGCCAGCAGCTCCCAGAAGAATTCACCCCTCCACTTT
CASSSQKNSPLHF
>TRBV5-6|-|-|TRBJ2-5
TGTGCCAGCAGCTTGGCCGAGGCCCAGTACTTC
CASSLAEAQYF
>TRBV27|TRBD1|few|TRBJ1-6
TGTGCCAGCAGACCGACAGGGGGCAGGGTTTCACCCCTCCACTTT
CASRPTGGRVSPLHF
>TRBV6-1|-|-|TRBJ1-2
TGTGCCAGCAGCGAATTATCTGCGGAGTATGGCTACACCTTC
CASSELSAEYGYTF
>TRBV19|-|few|TRBJ1-2
TGTGCCAGCCGGGGCCCAGGGGTGGGGAACTATGGCTACACCTTC
CASRGPGVGNYGYTF
>TRBV7-2|TRBD1|-|TRBJ1-2
TGTGCCAGCAGCTCCTTCTCGACAGGGGCAAACGGCTACACCTTC
CASSSFSTGANGYTF
>TRBV19|-|few|TRBJ1-2
TGTGCCAGTAGCCAACTCTATGGCTACACCTTC
CASSQLYGYTF
>TRBV7-6|-|-|TRBJ1-2
TGTGCCAGCAGCTTAGGGCGGAACTATAACTATGGCTACACCTTC
CASSLGRNYNYGYTF
>TRBV5-6|-|-|TRBJ1-1
TGTGCCAGCAGCCCTGACCGGGGGGAGGTGAACACTGAAGCTTTCTTT
CASSPDRGEVNTEAFF
>TRBV30|TRBD1|once|TRBJ1-5
TGTGCCTGGAGTGCCTCAAGACAGGGGGCCCCGCGGCCCCAGCATTTT
CAWSASRQGAPRPQHF
>TRBV6-7|-|-|TRBJ2-3
TGTGCCAGCAGCCCTCGGGACACGCCTCGCACAGATACGCAGTATTTT
CASSPRDTPRTDTQYF
>TRBV19|-|-|TRBJ1-2
TGTGCCAGTAGTGGAAAAGGACAGATCTCTAACTATGGCTACACCTTC
CASSGKGQISNYGYTF
>TRBV5-1|TRBD1|once|TRBJ1-2
TGCGCCAGCAGCCTCGGACAGGGTGTATATGGCTACACCTTC
CASSLGQGVYGYTF
>TRBV2|TRBD1|few|TRBJ2-6
TGTGCCAGCATGGGAGCAGGGACAGGAAACTCTGGGGCCAACGTCCTGACTTTC
CASMGAGTGNSGANVLTF
>TRBV6-5|-|-|TRBJ2-3
TGTGCCAGCGCAGACAGAGGCCGAGCAACAGATACGCAGTATTTT
CASADRGRATDTQYF
>TRBV29-1|TRBD2|-|TRBJ2-5
TGCAGCGTTTTAGCGGGGGAAGAGACCCAGTACTTC
CSVLAGEETQYF
>TRBV5-6|-|-|TRBJ1-1
TGTGCCAGCAGCCGTTACGGGGGGCAAACTGAAGCTTTCTTT
CASSRYGGQTEAFF
>TRBV18|-|-|TRBJ2-7
TGTGCCAGCTCACCATGGCAGCAGGGGCCCTACGAGCAGTACTTC
CASSPWQQGPYEQYF
>TRBV6-1|-|-|TRBJ1-6
TGTGCCAGCAGTGAAGGGAGGAATTCACCCCTCCACTTT
CASSEGRNSPLHF
>TRBV9|-|-|TRBJ2-3
TGTGCCAGCAGCGTGGAGGGACAGCACACAGATACGCAGTATTTT
CASSVEGQHTDTQYF
>TRBV30|-|-|TRBJ1-5
TGTGCCTGGAGTAGTCAGGGAAGCAATCAGCCCCAGCATTTT
CAWSSQGSNQPQHF
>TRBV6-5|-|-|TRBJ1-1
TGTGCCAGCAGTTATGACAGGAGCAACACTGAAGCTTTCTTT
CASSYDRSNTEAFF
>TRBV6-6|TRBD2|-|TRBJ2-3
TGTGCCAGCAGCCCCGGGACTAGCGGGGGTGGTACGCAGTATTTT
CASSPGTSGGGTQYF
>TRBV11-3|TRBD1|-|TRBJ2-7
TGTGCCAGCAGCTTATCGCAGGGGGTCACCTACGAGCAGTACTTC
CASSLSQGVTYEQYF
>TRBV21-1|-|-|TRBJ2-7
TGTGCCAGTACGCGGGACTCATTACGGGAGCAGTACTTC
CASTRDSLREQYF
>TRBV18|TRBD2|-|TRBJ2-5
TGTGCCAGCTCACCCAGGACTAGCGGGGGGGACGAGACCCAGTACTTC
CASSPRTSGGDETQYF
>TRBV2|TRBD1|-|TRBJ1-1
TGTGCCAGCAGGGGACAGATAAACACTGAAGCTTTCTTT
CASRGQINTEAFF